Following are 18 T cell receptor beta chains from one sample sequenced in a study of human T cells and chemical hapten exposure. One entry per CDR3 protein, called by TCRdb with MiXCR from the 5' RACE reads. Of about 140,000 distinct CDR3 sequences detected, around 4.4% appear once; the ten largest clones hold over 1.2%. Extraction of total RNA was performed on unfractionated whole blood. The origin of the receptors is a female donor in good health.

This clonotype was picked up many times. The chain recombines TRBV6-2 or TRBV6-3 with TRBJ1-1; D is perhaps TRBD1 (6 bases). The CDR3 consists of 17 residues. V gave up 2 bases and J gave up 4 bases, with 20 bases separating them. Germline values: CDR1 MNHEY, CDR2 SVGEGT. The CDR3 DNA reads TGTGCCAGCAGTTACACCAAAGCAAGGGGGTACGGCACTGAAGCTTTCTTT. This sequence encodes CASSYTKARGYGTEAFF.

The chain's CDR3 is CASSLDRRGNTIYF. In DNA, the CDR3 is TGTGCCAGCAGCCTGGACAGGCGAGGAAACACCATATATTTT. The chain couples TRBV5-4 to TRBJ1-3; TRBD1 agrees at 7 bases. Germline-derived CDR1 and CDR2 are SGHNT and YYREEE (reference sequence). The CDR3 has 14 amino acids. Trimming removed 4 bases from V and 4 bases from J; junction bases left unmatched: 5. The variable domain in full, completed from reference TRBV5-4 and TRBJ1-3, reads ETGVTQSPTHLIKTRGQQVTLRCSSQSGHNTVSWYQQALGQGPQFIFQYYREEENGRGNFPPRFSGLQFPNYSSELNVNALELDDSALYLCASSLDRRGNTIYFGEGSWLTVV.

This clonotype was found a few times. J is TRBJ1-5 and V is TRBV7-2; 7 positions match TRBD1. Per germline, CDR1 SGHTA and CDR2 FQGNSA. The CDR3 is made up of 15 amino acids. Unmatched junction bases numbered 7, after V lost 5 bases and J lost 3 bases. The CDR3 sequence: CASSPGTVHNQPQHF. CDR3 in DNA: TGTGCCAGCAGCCCAGGGACAGTGCACAATCAGCCCCAGCATTTT.

This clonotype was detected ten times or more. The chain joins TRBV5-8 to TRBJ2-1; D might be TRBD2 (6 bases). The CDR3 sequence is 15 residues long. The germline gives CDR1 SGHTS, CDR2 YDEGEE. V dropped 4 bases and J dropped 4 bases, with 15 bases sitting between them. CDR3 DNA: TGTGCCAGCAGCCCGGGGGATAGCGAGTACAATGAGCAGTTCTTC. It yields the protein CASSPGDSEYNEQFF.

This clonotype was detected many times. The CDR3 region is CASSRRQGTNEKLFF. CDR3 in DNA: TGTGCCAGCAGTCGAAGACAGGGGACCAATGAAAAACTGTTTTTT. The rearrangement joins TRBV28 to TRBJ1-4; TRBD1 aligns across 8 bases. The CDR3 runs to 15 residues. V trimming: 5 bases; J trimming: 5 bases; junction bases outside the gene matches: 7. Germline CDR1 and CDR2: MDHEN and SYDVKM.

This clonotype was seen at least ten times. The chain couples TRBV6-1 to TRBJ2-7; possibly TRBD1 for D (6 bases). The CDR3 extends over 15 amino acids. V was shortened by 7 bases and J by 3 bases, with 19 bases between the two germline ends. Germline CDR1 is MNHNS and CDR2 is SASEGT. CDR3 protein: CASNPQPGHNYEQYF. CDR3 DNA: TGTGCCAGCAATCCACAGCCGGGACACAACTACGAGCAGTACTTC.

This clonotype has a single count. Given a much more abundant clone one base away, this may be a read error. The rearrangement links TRBV9 to TRBJ1-2, with D possibly TRBD1 on 6 matching bases. This CDR3 comprises 16 residues. The germline V gene encodes CDR1 SGDLS and CDR2 YYNGEE. V was cut by 2 bases and J by 6 bases, with 20 bases left in between. The CDR3 bases are TGTGCCAGCAGCGTTTCCGCTCAGGGGAAGAACGATGGCTACACCTTC. Residues: CASSVSAQGKNDGYTF.

This clonotype occurred a few times. The chain has TRBV9 and TRBJ2-3; no clear D. The CDR3 contains 15 residues. Germline CDR1 is SGDLS and CDR2 is YYNGEE. The germline V and J ends were trimmed by 1 base and 2 bases, with 11 bases remaining between them. The CDR3 loop reads CASSVSSRPTDTQYF. CDR3 bases: TGTGCCAGCAGCGTATCCTCTCGCCCCACAGATACGCAGTATTTT.

This clonotype was seen more than once but under ten times. The chain employs TRBV10-3 and TRBJ1-2, with D maybe TRBD1 (5 bases). CDR3 length equals 14 residues. Germline-derived CDR1 and CDR2 are ENHRY and SYGVKD. Trimming removed 7 bases at V and 7 bases at J, with 19 bases between. The CDR3 sequence: CAITGGGGVAGYTF. DNA of the CDR3: TGTGCCATCACTGGGGGAGGAGGTGTCGCTGGCTACACCTTC.

This clonotype was recorded many times. This chain links TRBV7-2 with TRBJ2-1; D is ambiguous. The length of the CDR3 is 13 residues. The V gene lost 8 bases and the J gene lost 5 bases, with 13 bases spanning the gap. Germline V CDR1 and CDR2: SGHTA, FQGNSA. DNA for the CDR3: TGTGCCAGCGCCATTAGTGGCCACAATGAGCAGTTCTTC. Its translation is CASAISGHNEQFF.

This clonotype showed up many times. The rearrangement joins TRBV6-9 to TRBJ1-1, with TRBD1 matching over 8 bases. There are 13 residues in the CDR3. V lost 7 bases, J lost 4 bases, and 5 bases stayed unmatched. Germline values: CDR1 MNHGY, CDR2 SVAAGI. The CDR3 region has the DNA TGTGCCAGCATTACAGGGGGGGGCACTGAAGCTTTCTTT. Translation gives CASITGGGTEAFF.

This clonotype was detected ten times or more. J is TRBJ2-3 and V is TRBV20-1; 7 bases line up with TRBD2. Germline CDR1 reads DFQATT; CDR2 reads SNEGSKA (reference sequence). The CDR3 spans 13 residues. With V trimmed by 5 bases and J by 0 bases, 2 bases remained unmatched. CDR3 sequence: CSADGGSTDTQYF. DNA for the CDR3: TGCAGTGCTGACGGGGGGAGCACAGATACGCAGTATTTT.

This clonotype was counted at least ten times. The chain links TRBV18 to TRBJ1-2; D gene ambiguous. V shed 4 bases and J shed 1 base, with 7 bases lying between them. The CDR3 extends over 13 amino acids. Per the germline V gene, CDR1 is KGHSH and CDR2 is LQKENI. CDR3: CASSQAVNYGYTF. In DNA form, the CDR3 reads TGTGCCAGCTCACAGGCAGTTAACTATGGCTACACCTTC.

This clonotype was detected ten times or more. The gene calls are TRBV29-1 and TRBJ1-1; D remains ambiguous. The CDR3 contains 13 residues. From germline, CDR1 is SQVTM and CDR2 ANQGSEA. V was clipped by 3 bases and J by 4 bases, with 12 bases between them. CDR3 protein: CSVEFSLGTEAFF. Here the CDR3 DNA reads TGCAGCGTTGAGTTCTCATTGGGCACTGAAGCTTTCTTT. Supplemented by reference TRBV29-1 and TRBJ1-1, the full variable domain reads SAVISQKPSRDICQRGTSLTIQCQVDSQVTMMFWYRQQPGQSLTLIATANQGSEATYESGFVIDKFPISRPNLTFSTLTVSNMSPEDSSIYLCSVEFSLGTEAFFGQGTRLTVV.

This clonotype occurred a few times. This rearrangement joins TRBV20-1 to TRBJ2-7; D may match TRBD1 or TRBD2 (5 bases each). Germline CDR1 and CDR2: DFQATT and SNEGSKA (reference sequence). V lost 6 bases to trimming and J lost 0 bases, with 18 bases between them. The CDR3 totals 15 residues. In nucleotides, the CDR3 is TGCAGTGCCCTCGACTGGGGGTTGAGCTCCTACGAGCAGTACTTC. Translating it yields CSALDWGLSSYEQYF.

The V and J genes are TRBV20-1 and TRBJ2-3; 8 nucleotides line up with TRBD1. The germline CDR1 and CDR2 sequences are DFQATT and SNEGSKA (reference sequence). This CDR3 comprises 14 residues. With V trimmed by 3 bases and J by 2 bases, 4 bases remained unmatched. The CDR3 nucleotides are TGCAGTGCTAGCGGCAGGGGGCACACAGATACGCAGTATTTT. As protein: CSASGRGHTDTQYF.

This clonotype was observed at least ten times. The chain couples TRBV12-3 or TRBV12-4 to TRBJ2-5; no reliable D call. This CDR3 contains 15 residues. V was pared by 3 bases and J by 4 bases, with 15 bases between. The CDR3 nucleotides read TGTGCCAGCAGTTTCGGGCTTAACCAGAGAGAGACCCAGTACTTC. Protein sequence: CASSFGLNQRETQYF.

This clonotype was counted a few times. The rearrangement joins TRBV5-5 to TRBJ1-2; 8 bases are shared with TRBD1. This CDR3 spans 14 amino acids. Trimming removed 4 bases from V and 6 bases from J; junction bases left unmatched: 8. CDR1 and CDR2 (germline): SGHKS, YYEKEE (reference sequence). The CDR3 region has the DNA TGTGCCAGCAGCCCGGGCAGGGGGCAGGATGGCTACACCTTC. Encoded protein: CASSPGRGQDGYTF.